Reported below is one TCR beta chain. In the PCR, 60 Vbeta and 13 Jbeta primers were used. Measured with immunoSEQ multiplex PCR; TCRdb has only the in-frame clones, and not every one. The data contain about 70,000 clones, about 73% of them seen just once; the ten biggest clones take up roughly 9.8%. These data belong to a study of cytomegalovirus exposure and HLA in healthy donors. Trimming removed 5 bases from V and 1 base from J, with 18 bases in between. The CDR3 extends over 16 amino acids. Per the germline V gene, CDR1 is LNHDA and CDR2 is SQIVND (reference sequence). The chain couples TRBV19 to TRBJ2-7; perhaps TRBD2 as D (5 bases). The sequenced sample consisted of PBMCs. The origin of this receptor is a woman aged 25-40 years in good health and CMV-seronegative. In DNA form, the CDR3 reads TGTGCCAGTAGTCCCCGGAAAAGAAGGGAGTCCTACGAGCAGTACTTC. Translation gives CASSPRKRRESYEQYF. Looking up the rest from reference TRBV19 and TRBJ2-7 gives the full variable domain: DGGITQSPKYLFRKEGQNVTLSCEQNLNHDAMYWYRQDPGQGLRLIYYSQIVNDFQKGDIAEGYSVSREKKESFPLTVTSAQKNPTAFYLCASSPRKRRESYEQYFGPGTRLTVT.